Listed below are T cell receptor beta chains from one sample, sequenced in a study of blood T cell repertoires in COVID-19. Method: immunoSEQ multiplex PCR; TCRdb's copy keeps in-frame clones and lacks some. The sample shows about 300,000 clones, 70% to 90% of them seen only once. Sequenced sample: PBMCs or T cells enriched from blood (not recorded which). The source is a young man who had recovered from COVID-19. Both conserved end residues are part of each CDR3. The order of the fields is J gene, V gene, CDR3 length, clone size, D gene, CDR3 DNA, CDR3 protein. D genes are given only for firm matches. Size tells how often a clone was seen (once, few, many) or the class of an expanded clone, and some rows leave it out.

TRBJ2-3	TRBV19	15	.	TRBD2	TGTGCCAGTAGCACTCAGCGGGGGGTCACAGATACGCAGTATTTT	CASSTQRGVTDTQYF
TRBJ2-7	TRBV7-9	14	.	.	TGTGCCAGCAGCTCCCACCTGGGGCGAGACGAGCAGTACTTC	CASSSHLGRDEQYF
TRBJ1-2	TRBV10-3	16	few	.	TGTGCCATCAGTGAGTCGAAAGGGACTTTTAACTATGGCTACACCTTC	CAISESKGTFNYGYTF
TRBJ1-2	TRBV5-4	14	.	TRBD1	TGTGCCAGCAGCTTAAACAGGGGGAACTATGGCTACACCTTC	CASSLNRGNYGYTF
TRBJ2-2	TRBV9	15	once	TRBD1	TGTGCCAGCAGCGCGACAGGGGGACTTACCGGGGAGCTGTTTTTT	CASSATGGLTGELFF
TRBJ2-2	TRBV6-5	16	.	TRBD1	TGTGCCAGCAGTTCCGGGACAGGGGGTAACACCGGGGAGCTGTTTTTT	CASSSGTGGNTGELFF
TRBJ2-7	TRBV19	16	.	TRBD1	TGTGCCAGTAGTATCCTTGACAGGGAAACTTCCTACGAGCAGTACTTC	CASSILDRETSYEQYF
TRBJ1-2	TRBV14	15	few	.	TGTGCCAGCAGCCAATACCCCGGCAGGTTCGATGGCTACACCTTC	CASSQYPGRFDGYTF
TRBJ2-7	TRBV3-1/TRBV3-2	14	.	.	TGTGCCAGCAGCCCAGAGCGGGCAACCTACGAGCAGTACTTC	CASSPERATYEQYF
TRBJ1-1	TRBV30	14	.	.	TGTGCCTGGAGTAACCTTGACAGGTACGCTGAAGCTTTCTTT	CAWSNLDRYAEAFF
TRBJ2-1	TRBV7-9	13	.	.	TGTGCCAGCAGCCGTGCCCCGGGCAATGAGCAGTTCTTC	CASSRAPGNEQFF
TRBJ1-6	TRBV5-8	18	.	.	TGTGCCAGCAGTAACCCGTATTCCAGGGGCCGCAATACTTCACCCCTCCACTTT	CASSNPYSRGRNTSPLHF
TRBJ2-5	TRBV7-6	13	.	.	TGTGCCAGCAGCTTAGCCCCGGGAGAGACCCAGTACTTC	CASSLAPGETQYF
TRBJ2-1	TRBV7-9	15	.	TRBD2	TGTGCCAGCAGCTCCGGACTAGCGGGGGGGGTCGAGCAGTTCTTC	CASSSGLAGGVEQFF
TRBJ1-2	TRBV5-4	14	.	.	TGTGCCAGCAGCCCGGGGGGGATCGGCTATGGCTACACCTTC	CASSPGGIGYGYTF
TRBJ2-5	TRBV18	14	.	TRBD2	TGTGCCAGCTCACCGGAACTAGCGCGAGAGACCCAGTACTTC	CASSPELARETQYF
TRBJ2-7	TRBV5-6	11	.	.	TGTGCCAGCAGCTTGGGCGGCGAGCAGTACTTC	CASSLGGEQYF
TRBJ1-2	TRBV18	14	few	TRBD1	TGTGCCAGCTCACCGGACAGGAGTGTCCCTGGCTACACCTTC	CASSPDRSVPGYTF
TRBJ2-7	TRBV10-2	11	.	.	TGCGCCAGCAGTGACCTCTACGAGCAGTACTTC	CASSDLYEQYF
TRBJ1-1	TRBV10-1	13	.	.	TGCGCCAGCAGTGAAGGGGCGGCAGCCCAAGCTTTCTTT	CASSEGAAAQAFF
TRBJ2-7	TRBV19	17	.	TRBD1	TGTGCCAGTAGTACAAACCCCGGACAGGGTAGGAACTACGAGCAGTACTTC	CASSTNPGQGRNYEQYF
TRBJ1-5	TRBV5-1	15	.	TRBD1	TGCGCCAGCAGCGAGACAGGGGCTCCAAATCAGCCCCAGCATTTT	CASSETGAPNQPQHF
TRBJ2-7	TRBV24-1	16	.	TRBD1	TGTGCCACCAGTGACCCCGGACAGGGGGGAACCTACGAGCAGTACTTC	CATSDPGQGGTYEQYF
TRBJ2-3	TRBV2	15	.	TRBD2	TGTGCCAGCAGGGGAGGGGGACTAGCGTTAGATACGCAGTATTTT	CASRGGGLALDTQYF
TRBJ2-7	TRBV30	13	.	.	TGTGCCTGGAGTCTCATGGAGGAAGGCGAGCAGTACTTC	CAWSLMEEGEQYF
TRBJ2-2	TRBV24-1	17	.	TRBD1	TGTGCCACCAGTGATCCTGCGACAGGGGTGAAAACCGGGGAGCTGTTTTTT	CATSDPATGVKTGELFF
TRBJ1-1	TRBV6-5	11	.	.	TGTGCCAGCAGTTCGGACACTGAAGCTTTCTTT	CASSSDTEAFF